This T cell receptor (beta chain) originates from a study of chronic HIV infection and antiretroviral therapy. This CDR3 is built from 13 residues. MiXCR, run by TCRdb on the 5' RACE reads, gives a single entry per CDR3 protein. The data contain some 43,000 distinct CDR3 sequences, 15% to 20% of them singletons. This clonotype came up many times. The rearrangement joins TRBV21-1 to TRBJ2-7; the table's D call, TRBD1, has no DNA check behind it. TRBV21-1 is given as a pseudogene. Sample: peripheral blood. The sequence came from an adult who had HIV and had not received antiretroviral therapy, or was an uninfected healthy control (not recorded which). The chain's CDR3 is CASTTTNRQVVYF. CDR3 bases: TGTGCCAGCACCACCACAAACCGACAGGTCGTGTACTTC.